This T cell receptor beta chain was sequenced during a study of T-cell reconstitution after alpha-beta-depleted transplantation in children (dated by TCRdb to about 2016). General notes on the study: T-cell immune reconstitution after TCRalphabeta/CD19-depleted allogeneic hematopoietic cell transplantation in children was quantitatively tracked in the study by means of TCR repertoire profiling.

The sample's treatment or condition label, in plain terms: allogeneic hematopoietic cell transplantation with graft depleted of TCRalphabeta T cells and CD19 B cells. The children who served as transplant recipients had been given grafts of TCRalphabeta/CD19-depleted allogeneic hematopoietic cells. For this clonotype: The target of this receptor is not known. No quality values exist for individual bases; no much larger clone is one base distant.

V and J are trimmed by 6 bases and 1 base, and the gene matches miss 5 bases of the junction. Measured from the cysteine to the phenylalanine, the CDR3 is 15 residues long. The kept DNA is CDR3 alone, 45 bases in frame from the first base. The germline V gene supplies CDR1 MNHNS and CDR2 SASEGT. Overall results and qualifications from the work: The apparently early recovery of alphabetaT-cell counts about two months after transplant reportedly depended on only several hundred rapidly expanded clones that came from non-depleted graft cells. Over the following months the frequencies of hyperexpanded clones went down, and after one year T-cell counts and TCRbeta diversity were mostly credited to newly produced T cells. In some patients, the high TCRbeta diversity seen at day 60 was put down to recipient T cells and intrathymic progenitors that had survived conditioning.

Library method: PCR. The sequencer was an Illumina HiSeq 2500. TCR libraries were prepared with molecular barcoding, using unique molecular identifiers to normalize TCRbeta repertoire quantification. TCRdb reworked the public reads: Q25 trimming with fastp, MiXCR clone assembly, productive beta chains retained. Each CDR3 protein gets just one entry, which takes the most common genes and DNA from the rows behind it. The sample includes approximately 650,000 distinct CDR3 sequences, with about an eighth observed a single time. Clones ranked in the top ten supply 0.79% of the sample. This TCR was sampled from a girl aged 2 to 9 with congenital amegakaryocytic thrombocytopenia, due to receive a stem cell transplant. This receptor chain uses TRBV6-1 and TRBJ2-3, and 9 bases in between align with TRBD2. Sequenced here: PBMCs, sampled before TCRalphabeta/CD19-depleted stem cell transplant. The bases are TGTGCCAGCAGCCCCAAGCGGGAGGGCACAGATACGCAGTATTTT. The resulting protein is CASSPKREGTDTQYF.